This is a list of T cell receptor beta chains from one sample in a study of blood T cells in healthy people across ages. TCRdb re-called the 5' RACE reads with MiXCR, one entry per CDR3 protein. The data hold approximately 790,000 distinct CDR3 sequences, with approximately 65% observed a single time. The sequenced material came from blood. The receptor source for this set is a man aged 30-40 years in good health. CDR3s include the opening cysteine and the closing phenylalanine or tryptophan. D genes are given only for firm matches. Clone size is given for some rows only: seen once, a few or many times, or a class if the clone is expanded.

.	TRBV28	TRBJ1-1	.	TGTGCCACCAGGGGAGAAAACACTGAAGCTTTCTTT	CATRGENTEAFF
once	TRBV12-3/TRBV12-4	TRBJ2-3	TRBD2	TGTGCCAGCAGTGGGCGGGGGGGCCGGACAGATACGCAGTATTTT	CASSGRGGRTDTQYF
.	TRBV15	TRBJ2-7	.	TGTGCCACCAGCGACGGGTACGAGCAGTACTTC	CATSDGYEQYF
.	TRBV7-6	TRBJ2-2	TRBD1	TGTGCCAGCAGCTTAGCGCTAATGGTTTCACAACCGACCCCAGGGGGAGAGCTGTTTTTT	CASSLALMVSQPTPGGELFF
many	TRBV6-2/TRBV6-3	TRBJ2-6	.	TGTGCCAGCAGTTACAGGCGGGACTCCTTCTCTGGGGCCAACGTCCTGACTTTC	CASSYRRDSFSGANVLTF
.	TRBV20-1	TRBJ2-1	TRBD2	TGCAGTGCCCTGAGCTGGCGGGGGGACAATGAGCAGTTCTTC	CSALSWRGDNEQFF
.	TRBV4-1	TRBJ2-3	TRBD2	TGCGCCAGCAGCCAAGATGGAGGACTAGCGGGGGGCAGCACGCAGTATTTT	CASSQDGGLAGGSTQYF
.	TRBV6-1	TRBJ1-2	.	TGTGCCAGCATCAACCCGGGACAAGTGCACTATGGCTACACCTTC	CASINPGQVHYGYTF
.	TRBV4-1	TRBJ2-2	.	TGCGCCAGCAGCCAAGCCTGGACCGGGGAGCTGTTTTTT	CASSQAWTGELFF
.	TRBV15	TRBJ1-2	.	TGTGCCACCAGCGAAAAAAACTATGGCTACACCTTC	CATSEKNYGYTF
once	TRBV4-1	TRBJ2-1	.	TGCGCCAGCAGCCAAGATAGGCAAGGCAATGAGCAGTTCTTC	CASSQDRQGNEQFF
.	TRBV6-2/TRBV6-3	TRBJ2-1	TRBD1	TGTGCCAGCAGTTACTCGCTGGACAGGGGTTCCTACAATGAGCAGTTCTTC	CASSYSLDRGSYNEQFF
once	TRBV9	TRBJ2-1	.	TGTGCCAGCAGCGTAGAGGGGAGGGGGGTCGGAGGAAATGAGCAGTTCTTC	CASSVEGRGVGGNEQFF
.	TRBV29-1	TRBJ1-2	.	TGCAGCGTTGAAGTTCTGGGATTAAGCGGCTACACCTTC	CSVEVLGLSGYTF
.	TRBV20-1	TRBJ2-7	.	TGCAGTGCTAGAGATACGCAGCTAGGATCCTCCTACGAGCAGTACTTC	CSARDTQLGSSYEQYF
.	TRBV29-1	TRBJ2-5	TRBD2	TGCAGCGTACGGCGGGAGGGAGGGGAGACCCAGTACTTC	CSVRREGGETQYF
.	TRBV11-2	TRBJ2-3	TRBD2	TGTGCCAGCAGCTTAGATCGGGGGGACGCAGATACGCAGTATTTT	CASSLDRGDADTQYF
.	TRBV30	TRBJ1-1	.	TGTGCCTTTGGGGCCAGGGACGAGAAGGCTTTCTTT	CAFGARDEKAFF
.	TRBV6-4	TRBJ1-1	.	TGTGCCAGCAGCAAAGGACCCAAGAACACTGAAGCTTTCTTT	CASSKGPKNTEAFF
.	TRBV29-1	TRBJ2-5	.	TGCAGCCGCTGGGGGCGTCAGACCCAGTACTTC	CSRWGRQTQYF
.	TRBV12-3/TRBV12-4	TRBJ1-6	.	TGTGCCAGCAGTTTAGGGGGATTGGCTTCACCCCTCCACTTT	CASSLGGLASPLHF
.	TRBV19	TRBJ1-1	.	TGTGCCAGTAGTAAGGACAGATATAACACTGAAGCTTTCTTT	CASSKDRYNTEAFF
.	TRBV6-2/TRBV6-3	TRBJ2-5	TRBD2	TGTGCCAGCAGTCGAGCGGGACCCACGGAGACCCAGTACTTC	CASSRAGPTETQYF
.	TRBV7-9	TRBJ2-5	TRBD1	TGTGCCAGCAGTCAGAGGGACAGAGAAGAGACCCAGTACTTC	CASSQRDREETQYF
.	TRBV6-5	TRBJ2-2	.	TGTGCCAGCAGTTACGGGGGGCAGGGCGGGGAGCTGTTTTTT	CASSYGGQGGELFF
.	TRBV29-1	TRBJ2-6	.	TGCAGCGTTGAAGCGGGGGCAGGGGCCAACGTCCTGACTTTC	CSVEAGAGANVLTF